The 27 T cell receptor beta chains below come from one sample, sequenced in a study of T-cell memory formation after mild COVID-19. One entry per CDR3 protein, called by TCRdb with MiXCR from the 5' RACE reads. This repertoire shows 340,000 or so distinct CDR3 sequences, 10% to 15% found once; its top ten account for over 20%. Sequences were obtained from PBMCs or a T cell subset sorted from them (not recorded which). All receptors derive from a young man who had mild COVID-19 (a few samples of this study predate the infection). Cell type and time point are not known.

The V gene is TRBV24-1, the J gene TRBJ2-7, with 10 positions matching TRBD1. V was clipped by 11 bases and J by 3 bases; unmatched bases: 18. This CDR3 has 17 residues. Germline V gives CDR1 KGHDR, CDR2 SFDVKD. The CDR3 loop is CARTGTGAQLESYEQYF. CDR3 coding DNA: TGTGCCAGGACCGGGACAGGGGCACAATTGGAGAGCTACGAGCAGTACTTC.

This rearrangement joins TRBV5-1 to TRBJ2-1; 12 nucleotides align to TRBD1. The CDR3 spans 16 residues. In germline, CDR1 is SGHRS, CDR2 YFSETQ. Trimming removed 3 bases from V and 8 bases from J; junction bases left unmatched: 9. CDR3 sequence: CASSSSPGQGAYEQFF. The CDR3 bases are TGCGCCAGCAGCTCCTCACCGGGACAGGGGGCCTATGAGCAGTTCTTC.

This clonotype appeared a few times. The chain links TRBV7-9 to TRBJ2-1; 7 bases are shared with TRBD2. Trimming at V came to 0 bases and at J to 8 bases, leaving 4 bases not matched to a gene. Looked up from germline, CDR1 is SEHNR and CDR2 is FQNEAQ (reference sequence). The CDR3 is 14 amino acids. As DNA, the CDR3 is TGTGCCAGCAGCTTAGCGGGGGGGATCGATGAGCAGTTCTTC. Residues: CASSLAGGIDEQFF. The full variable domain, in which reference TRBV7-9 and TRBJ2-1 provide the parts outside the CDR3, is DTGVSQNPRHKITKRGQNVTFRCDPISEHNRLYWYRQTLGQGPEFLTYFQNEAQLEKSRLLSDRFSAERPKGSFSTLEIQRTEQGDSAMYLCASSLAGGIDEQFFGPGTRLTVL.

The CDR3 DNA reads as TGTGCCATCAGTAGACAGGGTAGCGCTGAAGCTTTCTTT. Its protein is CAISRQGSAEAFF. This rearrangement joins TRBV10-3 to TRBJ1-1; 7 bases match TRBD1. V lost 5 bases, J lost 6 bases, and 6 bases stayed unmatched. Germline loops: CDR1 ENHRY, CDR2 SYGVKD. CDR3 length: 13 residues.

This clonotype was counted a few times. The chain combines TRBV9 with TRBJ2-3; TRBD2 might be the D (7 bases). From germline, CDR1 is SGDLS and CDR2 YYNGEE. CDR3 size: 15 residues. The V end was cut by 4 bases, the J end by 4 bases, with 16 bases between. The CDR3: CASSPPGGASDTQYF. The CDR3 nucleotides read TGTGCCAGCAGCCCACCGGGGGGCGCGTCAGATACGCAGTATTTT.

At least ten counts were recorded for this clonotype. This chain uses TRBV4-2 with TRBJ1-4; perhaps TRBD1 as D (5 bases). CDR1 and CDR2 (germline): LGHNA, YNFKEQ. The V end lost 0 bases, the J end lost 4 bases, and 12 bases lay between the germline ends. The CDR3 totals 16 residues. The CDR3 loop is CASSQDPGLFNEKLFF. Here the CDR3 DNA reads TGTGCCAGCAGCCAAGATCCGGGACTGTTTAATGAAAAACTGTTTTTT.

The V and J genes are TRBV5-5 and TRBJ2-7; 7 bases fit TRBD1. Per the germline V gene, CDR1 is SGHKS and CDR2 is YYEKEE (reference sequence). The CDR3 is 15 amino acids. J gave up 5 bases and V 0 bases, and 8 bases lay outside the gene matches. The CDR3 DNA reads TGTGCCAGCAGCTTGGGTGAGACAGGGTGGGACGAGCAGTACGTC. Its protein is CASSLGETGWDEQYV.

The chain recombines TRBV5-1 with TRBJ1-1; D remains ambiguous. V gave up 0 bases and J gave up 2 bases, with 5 bases separating them. There are 13 residues in the CDR3. From germline, CDR1 is SGHRS and CDR2 YFSETQ. CDR3: CASSLGFNTEAFF. The CDR3, as DNA: TGCGCCAGCAGCTTGGGGTTTAACACTGAAGCTTTCTTT. The variable domain in full, with the rest retrieved from reference TRBV5-1 and TRBJ1-1, is KAGVTQTPRYLIKTRGQQVTLSCSPISGHRSVSWYQQTPGQGLQFLFEYFSETQRNKGNFPGRFSGRQFSNSRSEMNVSTLELGDSALYLCASSLGFNTEAFFGQGTRLTVV.

The table lists this clonotype with many counts. V and J are TRBV5-1 and TRBJ2-3; tentatively, D is TRBD1 or TRBD2 (5 bases each). Trimming removed 4 bases from V and 9 bases from J, with 18 bases in between. Germline V gives CDR1 SGHRS, CDR2 YFSETQ. The CDR3 covers 14 residues. CDR3 loop: CASSPSSGGGTQYF. CDR3 coding DNA: TGCGCCAGCAGCCCTTCCAGCGGTGGGGGAACGCAGTATTTT.

This clonotype has a handful of counts. The junction does not match germline at one end; this may be a read error. The chain joins TRBV5-1 to TRBJ2-3; 10 nucleotides match TRBD2. The germline V gene has CDR1 SGHRS and CDR2 YFSETQ. CDR3 length: 15 amino acids. The CDR3 protein is CASSYTLGISGGADF. Written as DNA, the CDR3 is TGCGCCAGCAGCTACACCCTGGGGATCAGCGGGGGGGCGGATTTT.

This clonotype appeared a few times. The rearrangement joins TRBV3-1 to TRBJ1-2, with 7 bases matching TRBD1. The J segment lost 6 bases and the V segment lost 5 bases, leaving 12 bases of the junction unmatched. CDR3 length equals 15 residues. Germline V gene data show CDR1 as LGHDT and CDR2 as YNNKEL (reference sequence). CDR3 loop: CASSGWDRPTDGYTF. CDR3 sequence (DNA): TGTGCCAGCAGCGGGTGGGACAGACCGACGGATGGCTACACCTTC.

The sample holds a few counts of this clonotype. This rearrangement joins TRBV10-3 to TRBJ1-5; possible D gene TRBD1, 5 bases. V lost 7 bases and J 5 bases, leaving 12 bases between the germline ends. Looked up from germline, CDR1 is ENHRY and CDR2 is SYGVKD. The CDR3 sequence is 13 residues long. CDR3 region: CAITPGQDQPQHF. The CDR3 DNA sequence: TGTGCCATCACCCCTGGACAAGATCAGCCCCAGCATTTT.

There are a few counts of this clonotype. The chain uses TRBV24-1 and TRBJ2-3; TRBD1 agrees at 8 bases. This CDR3 region has 17 residues. Trimming took 5 bases from V and 4 from J; bases not matched to a gene: 13. Looked up from germline, CDR1 is KGHDR and CDR2 is SFDVKD. This chain's CDR3 is CATSAGTGRLGADTQYF. The DNA for the CDR3 is TGTGCCACCAGTGCCGGGACAGGCAGACTTGGTGCAGATACGCAGTATTTT.

This clonotype was counted a few times. This rearrangement joins TRBV7-8 to TRBJ1-1; no clear D. Trimming took 0 bases from V and 7 from J, leaving 6 bases between them. The CDR3 is 12 amino acids. Germline V gives CDR1 SGHVS, CDR2 FQNEAQ. CDR3 amino acids: CASSLAGNEAFF. In DNA form, the CDR3 reads TGTGCCAGCAGCTTAGCAGGGAATGAAGCTTTCTTT.

This clonotype was seen a few times. V gene TRBV5-1 combines with J gene TRBJ1-2; tentatively, D is TRBD1 (5 bases). This CDR3 region has 13 residues. CDR1 is SGHRS, CDR2 YFSETQ, per germline. Trimming pared 1 base from V and 7 bases from J, leaving 11 bases between. CDR3 nucleotides: TGCGCCAGCAGCTTGAATGGGGCGTTTGGCTACACCTTC. Translated: CASSLNGAFGYTF.

The V gene is TRBV6-5, the J gene TRBJ2-3; D remains unclear. Trimming removed 0 bases from V and 5 bases from J, with 6 bases in between. This CDR3 contains 13 residues. CDR1 MNHEY and CDR2 SVGAGI come from the germline V gene. In nucleotides, the CDR3 is TGTGCCAGCAGTTACTCGATAAGAGATACGCAGTATTTT. Translating gives CASSYSIRDTQYF.

This clonotype was counted ten times or more. The chain links TRBV18 to TRBJ1-1; D may be TRBD1 (6 bases). CDR1 is KGHSH and CDR2 is LQKENI in the germline V gene. This CDR3 is built from 14 residues. V dropped 3 bases and J dropped 4 bases, with 12 bases sitting between them. CDR3 in DNA: TGTGCCAGCTCACCGGGGGCGCTTCTCACTGAAGCTTTCTTT. Amino acids: CASSPGALLTEAFF.

The CDR3 reads CSVGVYEQFF. For the CDR3, the DNA is TGCAGCGTTGGGGTCTATGAGCAGTTCTTC. The rearrangement joins TRBV29-1 to TRBJ2-1, with D uncertain. Trimming took 4 bases from V and 8 from J, leaving 6 bases between them. This CDR3 contains 10 residues. The germline V gene encodes CDR1 SQVTM and CDR2 ANQGSEA.

The chain combines TRBV12-3 or TRBV12-4 with TRBJ2-5; 10 positions agree with TRBD1. Trimming removed 5 bases from V and 5 bases from J; junction bases left unmatched: 17. The CDR3 totals 18 residues. The CDR3, as DNA: TGTGCCAGCAGTCAGGGGCAGACAGGGGGCCCCCGGTTTGAGACCCAGTACTTC. It specifies CASSQGQTGGPRFETQYF.

In its sample, this clonotype was seen a few times. The CDR3 here is CSARGRETQYF. As DNA, the CDR3 is TGCAGTGCTAGAGGGCGGGAGACCCAGTACTTC. The chain links TRBV20-1 to TRBJ2-5; D gene ambiguous. V lost 1 base to trimming and J lost 5 bases, with 5 bases between them. This CDR3 region has 11 residues. The germline CDR1 and CDR2 sequences are DFQATT and SNEGSKA (reference sequence).

This clonotype was seen a few times. This chain connects TRBV10-3 to TRBJ1-2; D ambiguous. Deletions cut 2 bases from V and 2 bases from J, with 12 bases between. Looked up from germline, CDR1 is ENHRY and CDR2 is SYGVKD. CDR3 size: 15 residues. The CDR3 sequence is CAISEKSQLNYGYTF. The CDR3 region has the DNA TGTGCCATCAGTGAGAAGTCCCAGCTCAACTATGGCTACACCTTC.

The table lists this clonotype with a few counts. The chain uses TRBV21-1 and TRBJ2-1. TRBV21-1 is described as a pseudogene. The CDR3 length is 12 residues. The CDR3 DNA sequence: TGTGCCAGCAGCAAAGCCGGGGATGAGCAGTTCTTC. It specifies CASSKAGDEQFF.

This clonotype was seen a handful of times. The chain is built from TRBV19 and TRBJ1-5; D is possibly TRBD1 (5 bases). Germline CDR1 is LNHDA and CDR2 is SQIVND (reference sequence). The CDR3 is made up of 12 amino acids. Trimming stripped 8 bases from V and 7 bases from J, with 12 bases between. The CDR3 here is CASGGGNQPQHF. The CDR3 DNA reads as TGTGCCAGTGGCGGGGGGAACCAGCCCCAGCATTTT. Together with reference TRBV19 and TRBJ1-5, the CDR3 gives the full variable domain: DGGITQSPKYLFRKEGQNVTLSCEQNLNHDAMYWYRQDPGQGLRLIYYSQIVNDFQKGDIAEGYSVSREKKESFPLTVTSAQKNPTAFYLCASGGGNQPQHFGDGTRLSIL.

The chain employs TRBV11-2 and TRBJ2-3; 8 nucleotides align to TRBD2. CDR1 and CDR2 (germline): SGHAT, FQNNGV. The V segment lost 3 bases and the J segment 7 bases; nucleotides outside the gene matches: 9. CDR3 length: 15 amino acids. The CDR3 DNA follows: TGTGCCAGCAGCTTTCTGGCTAGCGGGTCGTATACGCAGTATTTT. This encodes CASSFLASGSYTQYF.

This clonotype has ten or more counts. The chain uses TRBV3-1 and TRBJ1-1, with D tentatively TRBD1 (6 bases). Germline V gene sequence: CDR1 LGHDT, CDR2 YNNKEL (reference sequence). This CDR3 spans 14 amino acids. V lost 2 bases and J lost 1, with 8 bases in between. CDR3 nucleotide sequence: TGTGCCAGCAGCCAAACAGGGACGAACACTGAAGCTTTCTTT. Its translation is CASSQTGTNTEAFF. The whole variable domain, remainder taken from reference TRBV3-1 and TRBJ1-1, is DTAVSQTPKYLVTQMGNDKSIKCEQNLGHDTMYWYKQDSKKFLKIMFSYNNKELIINETVPNRFSPKSPDKAHLNLHINSLELGDSAVYFCASSQTGTNTEAFFGQGTRLTVV.

This clonotype has a count of ten or more. V usage is TRBV5-1 and J usage is TRBJ2-7, with D maybe TRBD1 (5 bases). The length of the CDR3 is 15 residues. CDR1 is SGHRS, CDR2 YFSETQ, per germline. V was cut by 2 bases and J by 2 bases, with 14 bases left in between. The CDR3 sequence: CASSFRDGQAYEQYF. CDR3 DNA: TGCGCCAGCAGCTTCCGTGACGGACAAGCCTACGAGCAGTACTTC. The whole variable domain, filled in from reference TRBV5-1 and TRBJ2-7, reads KAGVTQTPRYLIKTRGQQVTLSCSPISGHRSVSWYQQTPGQGLQFLFEYFSETQRNKGNFPGRFSGRQFSNSRSEMNVSTLELGDSALYLCASSFRDGQAYEQYFGPGTRLTVT.

The rearrangement joins TRBV12-3 or TRBV12-4 to TRBJ2-2, with 7 bases that match TRBD2. V was clipped by 5 bases and J by 5 bases; unmatched bases: 11. CDR3 size: 16 residues. CDR3: CASSLLGTGGTGELFF. CDR3 nucleotide sequence: TGTGCCAGCAGTCTCCTCGGGACGGGGGGAACCGGGGAGCTGTTTTTT.